This TCR beta chain derives from a study of human T cells and chemical hapten exposure. TCRdb fed the RACE reads into MiXCR, producing one record per CDR3 protein. Found here are tens of thousands of distinct CDR3 sequences, 8.5% to 10% of them singletons; the top ten hold roughly 10%. Germline V gene lookup returns CDR1 SQVTM and CDR2 ANQGSEA. This CDR3 is built from 13 residues. V shed 2 bases and J shed 5 bases, with 12 bases lying between them. The time point: pre-sensitization, week 0. Sample treatment: therapeutic diphenylcyclopropenone sensitization with weekly scalp DPC. The template was total RNA from unfractionated whole blood. This clonotype was seen ten or more times. The target antigen is unknown. Study findings and constraints: Having alopecia, the donors may differ immunologically from healthy people.

The V gene is TRBV29-1, the J gene TRBJ2-5; a weak D match, TRBD2 (6 bases). The receptor's source is a woman aged 25 to 45 with alopecia areata. Some clones in this sample may be carry-over from other donors' samples. This specimen consisted of whole blood, obtained in connection with sensitization to the hapten diphenylcyclopropenone (DPC). The CDR3 coding sequence is TGCAGCGTTGAATCTCGGAGGGCGGAGACCCAGTACTTC. Amino acid sequence: CSVESRRAETQYF.